Following are 31 T cell receptor beta chains from one sample sequenced in a study of control samples from healthy donors and cancer patients. Repertoires were generated with immunoSEQ multiplex PCR, while TCRdb's copy carries only in-frame clones and drops some. Of 100,000 to 150,000 clones listed, approximately 90% are singletons. The sequenced material came from blood. These receptors were taken from a man in his forties or fifties in good health.

The chain carries TRBV28 and TRBJ1-5; D is uncertain. The CDR3 totals 15 residues. Looked up from germline, CDR1 is MDHEN and CDR2 is SYDVKM. V was clipped by 5 bases and J by 0 bases, with 11 bases between them. As DNA, the CDR3 is TGTGCCAGCAGTCGAAGACGGTATAGCAATCAGCCCCAGCATTTT. Protein: CASSRRRYSNQPQHF. Based on the CDR3 plus reference TRBV28 and TRBJ1-5, the full variable domain is DVKVTQSSRYLVKRTGEKVFLECVQDMDHENMFWYRQDPGLGLRLIYFSYDVKMKEKGDIPEGYSVSREKKERFSLILESASTNQTSMYLCASSRRRYSNQPQHFGDGTRLSIL.

This chain uses TRBV10-2 with TRBJ1-1, with TRBD1 as a possible D gene (5 bases). The CDR3 is 15 amino acids. V lost 4 bases to trimming and J lost 3 bases, with 15 bases between them. CDR1 and CDR2 (germline): WSHSY, SAAADI. DNA for the CDR3: TGCGCCAGCAGTGTGCTACCGGGGGTAGACACTGAAGCTTTCTTT. Its protein is CASSVLPGVDTEAFF.

The rearrangement uses TRBV2 and TRBJ2-7; D gene ambiguous. The V and J ends lost 2 bases and 6 bases respectively, with 8 bases between them. The CDR3 has 12 residues. CDR1 and CDR2 from the germline V gene are SNHLY and FYNNEI. CDR3 DNA: TGTGCCAGCAGTGAACCGCCCTCCGAGCAGTACTTC. Amino acid sequence: CASSEPPSEQYF. Complete variable domain (other parts from reference TRBV2 and TRBJ2-7): EPEVTQTPSHQVTQMGQEVILRCVPISNHLYFYWYRQILGQKVEFLVSFYNNEISEKSEIFDDQFSVERPDGSNFTLKIRSTKLEDSAMYFCASSEPPSEQYFGPGTRLTVT.

The DNA of the CDR3 is TGTGCCAGCAGCCCTACAGCCCTTGTGGCCAAAAACATTCAGTACTTC. Protein product: CASSPTALVAKNIQYF. The chain employs TRBV11-2 and TRBJ2-4, with D uncertain. From germline, CDR1 is SGHAT and CDR2 FQNNGV. V lost 5 bases and J lost 1, with 15 bases in between. This CDR3 has 16 amino acids.

This rearrangement joins TRBV4-1 to TRBJ2-3; perhaps TRBD1 as D (5 bases). Germline V gene sequence: CDR1 MGHRA, CDR2 YSYEKL. The CDR3 contains 18 residues. Trimming stripped 0 bases from V and 4 bases from J, with 20 bases between. The CDR3 bases are TGCGCCAGCAGCCAAGATAAGTCAGGGCTGGTTGTCGCAGATACGCAGTATTTT. Translated, it gives CASSQDKSGLVVADTQYF.

This clone was picked up one time. The V and J genes are TRBV7-2 and TRBJ2-5, with D maybe TRBD2 (5 bases). The V and J ends lost 0 bases and 1 base respectively, with 9 bases between them. The CDR3 covers 15 residues. CDR1 is SGHTA and CDR2 is FQGNSA in the germline V gene. CDR3: CASSLASTSQETQYF. CDR3 in DNA: TGTGCCAGCAGCTTAGCTTCTACTAGCCAAGAGACCCAGTACTTC. The variable domain in full, with the rest retrieved from reference TRBV7-2 and TRBJ2-5, is GAGVSQSPSNKVTEKGKDVELRCDPISGHTALYWYRQSLGQGLEFLIYFQGNSAPDKSGLPSDRFSAERTGGSVSTLTIQRTQQEDSAVYLCASSLASTSQETQYFGPGTRLLVL.

This chain links TRBV5-1 with TRBJ1-2; 8 nucleotides align to TRBD1. After removal of 1 base from V and 6 bases from J, the junction contained 8 bases not matched to a gene. The CDR3 covers 15 residues. Germline assignment: CDR1 SGHRS and CDR2 YFSETQ. CDR3 nucleotide sequence: TGCGCCAGCAGCTTGATCACCAGGGGGCAGGATGGCTACACCTTC. Translation gives CASSLITRGQDGYTF.

V gene TRBV5-1 combines with J gene TRBJ2-7, with 11 bases matching TRBD2. The V segment lost 6 bases and the J segment 0 bases; nucleotides outside the gene matches: 8. This CDR3 spans 16 amino acids. The germline CDR1 and CDR2 sequences are SGHRS and YFSETQ. CDR3 protein: CASTRTSGGFSYEQYF. As DNA, the CDR3 is TGCGCCAGCACTAGAACTAGCGGGGGTTTCTCCTACGAGCAGTACTTC.

J is TRBJ2-7 and V is TRBV2; D ambiguous. The ends were cut back, 5 bases at V and 1 base at J, with 9 bases in the middle. The CDR3 runs to 13 residues. Germline V lookup: CDR1 SNHLY, CDR2 FYNNEI. The CDR3: CASSRDFSYEQYF. Here the CDR3 DNA reads TGTGCCAGCAGTCGAGACTTTTCCTACGAGCAGTACTTC.

The rearrangement links TRBV19 to TRBJ1-2, with 8 bases that match TRBD1. V lost 6 bases, J lost 6 bases, and 6 bases stayed unmatched. The CDR3 consists of 13 residues. CDR1 is LNHDA, CDR2 SQIVND, per germline (reference sequence). The CDR3 DNA is TGTGCCAGTAGAAGACAGGGGTCCGATGGCTACACCTTC. Its protein is CASRRQGSDGYTF.

The gene calls are TRBV30 and TRBJ1-6; no firm D call. CDR1 and CDR2 (germline): GTSNPN, SVGIG (reference sequence). Trimming removed 2 bases from V and 10 bases from J, with 15 bases in between. CDR3 length equals 14 residues. This CDR3 is CAWSTNMVWSPLHF. In DNA form, the CDR3 reads TGTGCCTGGAGTACAAACATGGTGTGGTCACCCCTCCACTTT.

J is TRBJ1-2 and V is TRBV28, with D possibly matching TRBD1 (5 bases). CDR3 length: 13 amino acids. CDR1 is MDHEN and CDR2 is SYDVKM in the germline V gene. Trimming removed 4 bases from V and 1 base from J, with 7 bases in between. CDR3 bases: TGTGCCAGCAGTTCTCAGGGTAACTATGGCTACACCTTC. Its translation: CASSSQGNYGYTF.

The chain joins TRBV25-1 to TRBJ2-1, with 14 bases that match TRBD2. J gave up 7 bases and V 8 bases, and 4 bases lay outside the gene matches. Germline V CDR1 and CDR2: MGHDK, SYGVNS. This CDR3 region has 14 residues. CDR3 DNA sequence: TGTGCCAGCCGGACTAGCGGGGGGAAAAATGAGCAGTTCTTC. Translated, it gives CASRTSGGKNEQFF. The entire variable domain, with the rest obtained from reference TRBV25-1 and TRBJ2-1, is as follows: EADIYQTPRYLVIGTGKKITLECSQTMGHDKMYWYQQDPGMELHLIHYSYGVNSTEKGDLSSESTVSRIRTEHFPLTLESARPSHTSQYLCASRTSGGKNEQFFGPGTRLTVL.

This clone was observed a few times. The chain couples TRBV2 to TRBJ2-3, with TRBD1 identical over 9 bases. CDR1 is SNHLY, CDR2 FYNNEI, per germline. The J segment lost 8 bases and the V segment lost 9 bases, leaving 12 bases of the junction unmatched. The CDR3 has 14 residues. The CDR3 loop reads CASVEGQGFVTQYF. Written as DNA, the CDR3 is TGTGCCAGTGTCGAGGGACAGGGTTTTGTTACGCAGTATTTT.

The chain uses TRBV28 and TRBJ2-3; maybe TRBD1 (5 bases). Germline values: CDR1 MDHEN, CDR2 SYDVKM. The CDR3 length is 13 residues. V was pared by 6 bases and J by 3 bases, with 10 bases between. The CDR3, as DNA: TGTGCCAGCAGCTACCCAGGGACAGATACGCAGTATTTT. It translates to CASSYPGTDTQYF.

This chain joins TRBV4-1 and TRBJ1-2, with D hard to call. Trimming cost V 0 bases and J 7 bases, with 12 bases left between them. The CDR3 is made up of 14 amino acids. CDR1 MGHRA and CDR2 YSYEKL come from the germline V gene. The CDR3 DNA follows: TGCGCCAGCAGCCAAGAGTTGCAGGACCGTGGCTACACCTTC. It specifies CASSQELQDRGYTF.

The rearrangement uses TRBV28 and TRBJ1-2; maybe TRBD1 (5 bases). V lost 3 bases, J lost 5 bases, and 7 bases lay in between. The CDR3 runs to 12 residues. CDR1 is MDHEN, CDR2 SYDVKM, per germline. CDR3 sequence: CASSFRAYGYTF. The CDR3 region has the DNA TGTGCCAGCAGTTTCAGGGCTTATGGCTACACCTTC.

V usage is TRBV6-6 and J usage is TRBJ2-1; a possible D gene is TRBD2 (5 bases). In germline, CDR1 is MNHNY, CDR2 SVGAGI (reference sequence). The CDR3 runs 13 residues. V dropped 7 bases and J dropped 5 bases, with 12 bases sitting between them. The CDR3 loop reads CASNRGSDNEQFF. The CDR3 DNA is TGTGCCAGCAACCGGGGAAGCGACAATGAGCAGTTCTTC.

The genes are TRBV7-8 and TRBJ2-1; D may be TRBD1 or TRBD2 (6 bases each). V lost 0 bases and J lost 13, with 7 bases in between. CDR3 length: 11 residues. From germline, CDR1 is SGHVS and CDR2 FQNEAQ. The CDR3 loop is CASSLAGGQFF. As DNA, the CDR3 is TGTGCCAGCAGCTTAGCGGGGGGCCAGTTCTTC. The whole variable domain, filled in from reference TRBV7-8 and TRBJ2-1, reads GAGVSQSPRYKVAKRGQDVALRCDPISGHVSLFWYQQALGQGPEFLTYFQNEAQLDKSGLPSDRFFAERPEGSVSTLKIQRTQQEDSAVYLCASSLAGGQFFGPGTRLTVL.

V gene TRBV6-5 combines with J gene TRBJ1-5; D is possibly TRBD1 (5 bases). This CDR3 has 15 amino acids. Germline CDR1 MNHEY, CDR2 SVGAGI. Trimming took off 6 bases at V and 4 bases at J, with 16 bases between the two ends. Here the CDR3 DNA reads TGTGCCAGCAGCTCCCTTCGGGGACTTAATCAGCCCCAGCATTTT. This gives the protein CASSSLRGLNQPQHF.

The CDR3 region is CASSGQLLKKLFF. For the CDR3, the DNA is TGTGCCAGCAGTGGGCAGCTACTGAAAAAACTGTTTTTT. J is TRBJ1-4 and V is TRBV2; D gene uncertain. Germline V gene data show CDR1 as SNHLY and CDR2 as FYNNEI. The CDR3 covers 13 residues. V was clipped by 4 bases and J by 9 bases, with 12 bases between them.

The rearrangement joins TRBV2 to TRBJ1-2; D is unclear. CDR1 and CDR2 (germline): SNHLY, FYNNEI. The CDR3 has 11 residues. The V end was cut by 11 bases, the J end by 8 bases, with 15 bases between. CDR3 nucleotide sequence: TGTGCCGCCGGTGCCCTAGGGGGCTACACCTTC. Protein sequence: CAAGALGGYTF.

This clone was detected only a few times. This chain links TRBV7-3 with TRBJ1-1; unclear D gene. Germline loops: CDR1 SGHTA, CDR2 FQGTGA. There are 15 residues in the CDR3. V was shortened by 5 bases and J by 1 base, with 14 bases between the two germline ends. The CDR3 DNA follows: TGTGCCAGCAGCCTACTAGCAGTGGGGAACACTGAAGCTTTCTTT. This encodes CASSLLAVGNTEAFF.

The chain links TRBV3-1 (or the pseudogene TRBV3-2) to TRBJ1-2; D gene uncertain. There are 13 residues in the CDR3. The germline V gene has CDR1 LGHDT and CDR2 YNNKEL (reference sequence). Deletions cut 6 bases from V and 2 bases from J, with 10 bases between. The CDR3 DNA reads TGTGCCAGCAGTCTACCGGGGAACTATGGCTACACCTTC. This encodes CASSLPGNYGYTF.

The CDR3 DNA reads as TGTGCCAGCAGCCCCATCGGCACAGGAGACTACTATGGCTACACCTTC. Its translation is CASSPIGTGDYYGYTF. The chain couples TRBV11-2 to TRBJ1-2; D may be TRBD1 (5 bases). Germline assignment: CDR1 SGHAT and CDR2 FQNNGV. V dropped 5 bases and J dropped 3 bases, with 19 bases sitting between them. CDR3 length: 16 residues.

Note on this clone: The same CDR3 is also encoded by other DNA sequences in this sample. The chain is built from TRBV5-1 and TRBJ1-1; 9 nucleotides match TRBD1. This CDR3 spans 15 amino acids. Losses at the gene ends were 4 bases for V and 1 base for J; bases not matched to a gene: 5. The germline V gene encodes CDR1 SGHRS and CDR2 YFSETQ. The CDR3 sequence: CASSIQGAANTEAFF. The CDR3 DNA is TGCGCCAGCAGCATACAGGGGGCGGCGAACACTGAAGCTTTCTTT.

The chain links TRBV5-1 to TRBJ2-7, with D possibly TRBD1 on 6 matching bases. Trimming removed 2 bases from V and 3 bases from J, with 15 bases in between. The CDR3 consists of 15 residues. CDR1 SGHRS and CDR2 YFSETQ come from the germline V gene. The CDR3 protein is CASSFGGHRVYEQYF. The CDR3 nucleotides are TGCGCCAGCAGCTTTGGGGGACACCGGGTCTACGAGCAGTACTTC.

The chain recombines TRBV19 with TRBJ2-1; 8 bases agree with TRBD1. The length of the CDR3 is 15 residues. The V gene's germline CDR1 is LNHDA and CDR2 SQIVND (reference sequence). The trim removed 3 bases at V and 7 bases at J, leaving 8 bases unmatched. Here the CDR3 DNA reads TGTGCCAGTAGTATCCGACAGGGGACGTTGAATGAGCAGTTCTTC. It codes for CASSIRQGTLNEQFF.

The chain employs TRBV9 and TRBJ1-6; D is undetermined. The V end was cut by 0 bases, the J end by 6 bases, with 10 bases between. Germline V CDR1 and CDR2: SGDLS, YYNGEE. The CDR3 is 15 amino acids. CDR3 nucleotides: TGTGCCAGCAGCGTAGGTGGGGTTGGTAATTCACCCCTCCACTTT. It translates to CASSVGGVGNSPLHF.

The V gene is TRBV7-9, the J gene TRBJ1-1; TRBD1 matches at 7 bases. This CDR3 has 15 amino acids. V dropped 7 bases and J dropped 4; count of bases not matched to a gene: 12. From germline, CDR1 is SEHNR and CDR2 FQNEAQ (reference sequence). CDR3 sequence reads: CASTPQGGRGTEAFF. The CDR3 DNA is TGTGCCAGCACCCCCCAAGGGGGCCGGGGCACTGAAGCTTTCTTT. Complete variable domain (other parts from reference TRBV7-9 and TRBJ1-1): DTGVSQNPRHKITKRGQNVTFRCDPISEHNRLYWYRQTLGQGPEFLTYFQNEAQLEKSRLLSDRFSAERPKGSFSTLEIQRTEQGDSAMYLCASTPQGGRGTEAFFGQGTRLTVV.

This clone showed up just once. The chain couples TRBV3-1 (or the pseudogene TRBV3-2) to TRBJ2-2, with unresolved D. Germline CDR1 is LGHDT and CDR2 is YNNKEL (reference sequence). This CDR3 is built from 11 residues. Trimming stripped 2 bases from V and 7 bases from J, with 2 bases between. The CDR3 nucleotides are TGTGCCAGCAGCCAAAGCGGGGAGCTGTTTTTT. It translates to CASSQSGELFF.